Listed below are T cell receptor beta chains from one sample, sequenced in a study of long-term antiretroviral therapy in people with HIV. The data were produced by immunoSEQ multiplex PCR, yet TCRdb's version contains in-frame clones alone and is incomplete. The data hold over 15,000 clones, with around 84% observed a single time. The sample was unsorted PBMCs, taken 0.5 years after starting antiretroviral therapy. The source is a woman between 40 and 55 years old with HIV. CDR3s include the opening cysteine and the closing phenylalanine or tryptophan.

TRBJ2-7	TRBV21-1	CASSLPPSDRVHEQYF
TRBJ2-1	TRBV27	CASSLGALNSYNEQFF
TRBJ1-3	TRBV10-3	CAIAPLSGGDSSGNTIYF
TRBJ2-5	TRBV28	CATSTKETQYF
TRBJ2-2	TRBV5-1	CASSSGLAGESNTGELFF
TRBJ2-7	TRBV6-5	CASSALRDEGEQYF
TRBJ2-7	TRBV4-3	CASSQGLAGAYEQYF
TRBJ1-5	TRBV7-9	CASSLGLNQPQHF
TRBJ1-2	TRBV21-1	CGWTALYYGYTF
TRBJ2-7	TRBV5-1	CASSLAGEEPHF
TRBJ2-5	TRBV30	CAWSPDSQETQYF
TRBJ2-5	TRBV18	CASSPSTGVGETQYF
TRBJ1-2	TRBV25-1	CASSESPMSYGYTF
TRBJ2-2	TRBV9	CASSGGINTGELFF
TRBJ1-4	TRBV7-9	CASSSRPQGARLFF
TRBJ2-2	TRBV7-9	CASSLPTGTGNTGELFF
TRBJ2-1	TRBV6-5	CASRSPNNEQFF
TRBJ2-3	TRBV10-3	CASTGGSTDTQYF
TRBJ2-3	TRBV19	CASNRQGMSTDTQYF
TRBJ2-3	TRBV29-1	CSVEERQGVTDTQYF